The clone carrying this T cell receptor (beta chain) was detected once. Antigen specificity is unknown. The sample belongs to a study of vaccination and CD4 T cells after COVID-19. Study-level information: Between diagnosis and the drawing of post-COVID samples lay a median roughly 94 days (range 35 to 161). Overlapping SARS-CoV-2, HCoV-NL63, HCoV-OC43 and HCoV-229E spike peptides stimulated the cells.

This sample's treatment: roughly nine-day PBMC culture with coronavirus spike peptide pools or control peptides (ViraFEST assay). Per well, a few million PBMCs were cultured in the presence of roughly 10 IU/ml IL-2 and 10 ug/ml peptide pools. Sequenced with the Oncomine TCR Beta short-read assay was DNA taken from cultured CD4+ T cells. TCRdb reprocessed the PCR reads via MiXCR and lists one record per CDR3 protein. The table has about 14,000 distinct CDR3 sequences, less than 65% seen once. The V gene lost 1 base and the J gene lost 5 bases, with 15 bases spanning the gap. There are 15 residues in the CDR3. Germline V gene data show CDR1 as SEHNR and CDR2 as FQNEAQ (reference sequence).

Specimen: CD4+ T cells from blood, cultured in vitro, collected before SARS-CoV-2 vaccination. J is TRBJ2-7 and V is TRBV7-9; the D gene could be TRBD1 or TRBD2 (5 bases each). This sequence was found in a human donor who had recovered from COVID-19. This CDR3 is CASSLDGGDPHEQYF. CDR3 DNA sequence: TGTGCCAGCAGCTTAGATGGGGGAGACCCCCACGAGCAGTACTTC.